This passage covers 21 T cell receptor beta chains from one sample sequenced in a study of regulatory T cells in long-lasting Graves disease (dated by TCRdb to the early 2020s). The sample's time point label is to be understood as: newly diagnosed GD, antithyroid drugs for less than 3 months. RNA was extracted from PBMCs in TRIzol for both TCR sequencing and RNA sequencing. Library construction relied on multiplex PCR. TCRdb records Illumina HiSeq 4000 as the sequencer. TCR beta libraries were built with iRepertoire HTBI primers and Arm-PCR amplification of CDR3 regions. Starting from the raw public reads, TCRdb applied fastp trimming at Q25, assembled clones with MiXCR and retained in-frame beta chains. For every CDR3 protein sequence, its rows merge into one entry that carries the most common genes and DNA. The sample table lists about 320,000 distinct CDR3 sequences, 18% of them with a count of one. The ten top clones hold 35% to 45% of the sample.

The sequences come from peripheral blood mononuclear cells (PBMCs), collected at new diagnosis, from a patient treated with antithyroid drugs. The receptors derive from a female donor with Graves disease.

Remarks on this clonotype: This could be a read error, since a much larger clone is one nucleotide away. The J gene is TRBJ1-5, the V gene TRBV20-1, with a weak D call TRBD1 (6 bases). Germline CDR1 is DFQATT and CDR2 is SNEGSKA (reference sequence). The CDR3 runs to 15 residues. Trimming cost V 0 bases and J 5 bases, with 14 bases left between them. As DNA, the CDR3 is TGCAGTGCTAGAGATGGGGGGGCTCGGCATCAGCCCCAGCATTTT. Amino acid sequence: CSARDGGARHQPQHF.

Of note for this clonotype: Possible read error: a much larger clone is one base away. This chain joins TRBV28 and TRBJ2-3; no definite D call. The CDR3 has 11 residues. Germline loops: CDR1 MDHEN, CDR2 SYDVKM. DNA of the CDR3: TGTGCCAGCAGTTCCGTTAATGAGCAGTCCTTC. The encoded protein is CASSSVNEQSF.

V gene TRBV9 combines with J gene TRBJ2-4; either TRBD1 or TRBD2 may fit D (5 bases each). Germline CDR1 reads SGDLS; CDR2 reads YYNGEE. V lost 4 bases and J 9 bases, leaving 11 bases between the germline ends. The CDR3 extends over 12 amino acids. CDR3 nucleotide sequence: TGTGCCAGCAGCCGAGGGCAGGGCATTCAGTACTTC. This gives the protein CASSRGQGIQYF.

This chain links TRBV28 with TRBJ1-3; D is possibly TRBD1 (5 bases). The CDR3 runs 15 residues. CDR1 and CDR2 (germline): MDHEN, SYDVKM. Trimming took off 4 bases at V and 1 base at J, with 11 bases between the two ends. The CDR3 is CASSYARASGNTIYF. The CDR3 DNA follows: TGTGCCAGCAGTTATGCCAGGGCTTCTGGAAACACCATATATTTT.

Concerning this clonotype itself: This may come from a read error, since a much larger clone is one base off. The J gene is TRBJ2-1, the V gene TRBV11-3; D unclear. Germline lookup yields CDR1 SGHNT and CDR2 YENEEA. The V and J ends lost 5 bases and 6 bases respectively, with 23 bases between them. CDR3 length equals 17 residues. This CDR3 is CASSPFGVGILVNEQFF. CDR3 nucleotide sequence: TGTGCCAGCAGCCCCTTTGGGGTGGGGATTTTAGTCAATGAGCAGTTCTTC.

The CDR3 DNA is TGTGCCAGCAGCTCGACTAGCGGGAGGGCCAGAGGTGGGGAGACCCAGTACTTC. Its protein product is CASSSTSGRARGGETQYF. The genes are TRBV7-9 and TRBJ2-5; 14 positions agree with TRBD2. Germline loops: CDR1 SEHNR, CDR2 FQNEAQ (reference sequence). CDR3 length equals 18 residues. V shed 4 bases, J shed 5 bases, and the junction held 12 bases outside the gene matches. Variable domain in full (rest from reference TRBV7-9 and TRBJ2-5): DTGVSQNPRHKITKRGQNVTFRCDPISEHNRLYWYRQTLGQGPEFLTYFQNEAQLEKSRLLSDRFSAERPKGSFSTLEIQRTEQGDSAMYLCASSSTSGRARGGETQYFGPGTRLLVL.

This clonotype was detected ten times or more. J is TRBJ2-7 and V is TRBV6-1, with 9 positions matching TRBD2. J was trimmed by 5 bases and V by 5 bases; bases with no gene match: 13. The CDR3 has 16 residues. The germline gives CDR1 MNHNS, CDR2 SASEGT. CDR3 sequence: CASSLIAGAPRNEQYF. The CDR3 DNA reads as TGTGCCAGCAGTCTAATAGCGGGAGCCCCAAGAAACGAGCAGTACTTC.

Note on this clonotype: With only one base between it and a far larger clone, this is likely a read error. CDR3 in amino acids: CASSVNPSGSYNEQYF. DNA of the CDR3: TGTGCCAGCAGCGTAAACCCTAGCGGGAGCTACAATGAGCAGTACTTC. The chain links TRBV9 to TRBJ2-7, with 10 bases matching TRBD2. This CDR3 region has 16 residues. The V and J ends lost 1 base and 7 bases, in that order; junction bases with no gene match: 11. Germline V CDR1 and CDR2: SGDLS, YYNGEE.

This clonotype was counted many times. The CDR3 region is CASSDTGELFF. As DNA, the CDR3 is TGTGCCAGCAGCGACACCGGGGAGCTGTTTTTT. J is TRBJ2-2 and V is TRBV14, with unresolved D. The CDR3 spans 11 residues. Looked up from germline, CDR1 is SGHDN and CDR2 is FVKESK. V dropped 5 bases and J dropped 3 bases, with 1 base sitting between them.

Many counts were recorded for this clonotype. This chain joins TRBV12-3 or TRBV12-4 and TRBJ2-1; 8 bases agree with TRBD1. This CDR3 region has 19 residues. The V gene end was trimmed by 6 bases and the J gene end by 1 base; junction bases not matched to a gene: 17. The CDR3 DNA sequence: TGTGCCAGCAGGAAACAGGGGGTCATGGGACCATTTTCCTACAATGAGCAGTTCTTC. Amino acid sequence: CASRKQGVMGPFSYNEQFF.

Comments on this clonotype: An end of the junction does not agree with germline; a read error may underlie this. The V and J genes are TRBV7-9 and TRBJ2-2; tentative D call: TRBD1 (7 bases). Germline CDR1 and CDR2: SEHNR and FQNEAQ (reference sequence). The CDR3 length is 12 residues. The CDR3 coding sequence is TGTGCCAGCAGCCGGGACAGCGTAACCGGGGGTTTT. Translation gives CASSRDSVTGGF.

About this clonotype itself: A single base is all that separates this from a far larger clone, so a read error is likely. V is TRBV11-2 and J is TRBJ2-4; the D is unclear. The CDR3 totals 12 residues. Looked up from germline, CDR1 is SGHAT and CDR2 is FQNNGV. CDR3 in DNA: TGTGGCAGCACCCTCGGTTTGGATCCGCCGGGCTTC. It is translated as CGSTLGLDPPGF.

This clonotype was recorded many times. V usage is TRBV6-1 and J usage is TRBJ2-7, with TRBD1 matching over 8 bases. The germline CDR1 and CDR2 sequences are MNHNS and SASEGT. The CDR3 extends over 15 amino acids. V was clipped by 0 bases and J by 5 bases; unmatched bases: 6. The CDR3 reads CASSEAHGQGDEQYF. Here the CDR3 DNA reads TGTGCCAGCAGTGAAGCCCACGGACAGGGAGACGAGCAGTACTTC.

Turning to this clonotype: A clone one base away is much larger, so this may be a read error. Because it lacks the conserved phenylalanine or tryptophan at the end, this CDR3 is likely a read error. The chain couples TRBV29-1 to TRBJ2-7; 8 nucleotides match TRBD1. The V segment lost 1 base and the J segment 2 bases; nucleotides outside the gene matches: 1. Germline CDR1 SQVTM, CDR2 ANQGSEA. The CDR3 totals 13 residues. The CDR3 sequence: CSVEGTGTYEQYL. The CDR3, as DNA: TGCAGCGTTGAAGGGACAGGGACCTACGAGCAGTACCTC.

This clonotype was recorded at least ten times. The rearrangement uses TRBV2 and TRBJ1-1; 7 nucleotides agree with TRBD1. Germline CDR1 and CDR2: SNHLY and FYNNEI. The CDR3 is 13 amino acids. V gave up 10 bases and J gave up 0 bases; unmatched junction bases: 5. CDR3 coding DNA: TGTGCCAACTCGGGACAGATGAACACTGAAGCTTTCTTT. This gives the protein CANSGQMNTEAFF.

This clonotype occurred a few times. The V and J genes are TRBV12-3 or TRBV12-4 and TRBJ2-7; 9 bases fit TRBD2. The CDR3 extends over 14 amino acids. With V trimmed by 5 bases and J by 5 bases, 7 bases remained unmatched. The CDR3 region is CASSPAGGFDEQYF. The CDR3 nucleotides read TGTGCCAGCAGTCCGGCGGGAGGGTTCGACGAGCAGTACTTC.

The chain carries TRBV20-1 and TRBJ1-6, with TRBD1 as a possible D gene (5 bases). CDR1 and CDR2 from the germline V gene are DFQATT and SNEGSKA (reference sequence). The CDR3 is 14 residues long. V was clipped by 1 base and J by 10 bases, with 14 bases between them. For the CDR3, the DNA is TGCAGTGCTAGAGCCACAGGAGTCAGGTCACCCCTCCACTTT. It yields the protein CSARATGVRSPLHF.

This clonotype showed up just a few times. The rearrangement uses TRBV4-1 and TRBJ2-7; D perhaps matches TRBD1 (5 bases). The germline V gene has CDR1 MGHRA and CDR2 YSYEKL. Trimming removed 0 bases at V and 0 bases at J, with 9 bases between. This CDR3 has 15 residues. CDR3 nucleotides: TGCGCCAGCAGCCAAGAGACAGAGAGCTCCTACGAGCAGTACTTC. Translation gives CASSQETESSYEQYF.

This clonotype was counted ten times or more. The CDR3 is CSVAGGGSGTYNEQFF. CDR3 coding DNA: TGCAGCGTTGCGGGGGGAGGTTCGGGGACCTACAATGAGCAGTTCTTC. The rearrangement joins TRBV29-1 to TRBJ2-1; 7 positions match TRBD2. The V gene's germline CDR1 is SQVTM and CDR2 ANQGSEA. This CDR3 has 16 amino acids. Trimming cost V 4 bases and J 2 bases; bases outside gene matches: 11.

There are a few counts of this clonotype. Here the CDR3 DNA reads TGTGCCAGCAGCTTCCTTAGCTCCTACGAGCAGTACTTC. It specifies CASSFLSSYEQYF. The chain joins TRBV5-4 to TRBJ2-7; D is ambiguous. The germline gives CDR1 SGHNT, CDR2 YYREEE (reference sequence). The CDR3 has 13 residues. V lost 2 bases, J lost 0 bases, and 6 bases lay in between.

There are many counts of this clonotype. The CDR3 protein is CASSGRVNTGELFF. In DNA form, the CDR3 reads TGTGCCAGCAGTGGAAGGGTCAACACCGGGGAGCTGTTTTTT. The chain carries TRBV2 and TRBJ2-2; D gene unclear. The CDR3 loop spans 14 amino acids. Germline CDR1 SNHLY, CDR2 FYNNEI. Trimming pared 4 bases from V and 2 bases from J, leaving 8 bases between.